These T cell receptor beta chains were read from a single sample in a study of T cells in Graves' hyperthyroidism and ophthalmopathy. TCRdb passed the multiplex PCR reads through MiXCR, listing each CDR3 protein once. The data contain about 840,000 distinct CDR3 sequences, over 35% of them singletons. Material for sequencing was blood. The receptors here all came from a man in his late teens or twenties with Graves' hyperthyroidism. CDR3s include the opening cysteine and the closing phenylalanine or tryptophan. Each record gives: D gene, V gene, J gene, clone size, CDR3 DNA, CDR3 protein. D genes are given only for firm matches. The size field is filled for only some rows; it gives once, few, many or a size class.

D: NA
V: TRBV10-3
J: TRBJ2-7
size: many
DNA: TGTGCCATCGAGACAGGGAGGAAGGAGCAGTACTTC
CDR3: CAIETGRKEQYF

D: TRBD1
V: TRBV12-5
J: TRBJ1-1
size: NA
DNA: TGTGCTAGTGGTTTAGCTACAGGGGGTCGAGCTGAAGCTTTCTTT
CDR3: CASGLATGGRAEAFF

D: NA
V: TRBV19
J: TRBJ1-2
size: many
DNA: TGTGCCAGTAGCCCCCAAAGGGAGGGCTACACCTTC
CDR3: CASSPQREGYTF

D: NA
V: TRBV28
J: TRBJ2-2
size: few
DNA: TGTGCCAGCGTCGATGGGACGTCCGGGGAGCTGTTTTTT
CDR3: CASVDGTSGELFF

D: NA
V: TRBV25-1
J: TRBJ1-4
size: NA
DNA: TGTGCCAGCAGCCCCGGAGGAAGCAGGGGTAATGAAAAACTGTTTTTT
CDR3: CASSPGGSRGNEKLFF

D: NA
V: TRBV7-8
J: TRBJ1-3
size: once
DNA: TGTGCCAGCAGCTCACCAATACTTGGCCCTGCGCCAGGAAACACCATATATTTT
CDR3: CASSSPILGPAPGNTIYF

D: TRBD1
V: TRBV9
J: TRBJ1-1
size: many
DNA: TGTGCCAGCAGCTTATGGACAGGGGGCTTGAACACTGAAGCTTTCTTT
CDR3: CASSLWTGGLNTEAFF

D: TRBD1
V: TRBV5-4
J: TRBJ2-6
size: many
DNA: TGTGCCAGCGGGGACAGATCTGGGGCCAACGTCCTGACTTTC
CDR3: CASGDRSGANVLTF

D: NA
V: TRBV7-6
J: TRBJ1-1
size: few
DNA: TGTGCCAGCAGCCCCGTGCCCGGGACCCCCCTCGAAGCTTTCTTT
CDR3: CASSPVPGTPLEAFF

D: NA
V: TRBV10-3
J: TRBJ1-2
size: NA
DNA: TGTGCCATCAGTGCGGCTAGGGAATATAATGGCTACACCTTC
CDR3: CAISAAREYNGYTF

D: NA
V: TRBV5-4
J: TRBJ1-1
size: few
DNA: TGTGCCAGCAGCCTACTACAGAACTTCACTGAAGCTTTCTTT
CDR3: CASSLLQNFTEAFF

D: NA
V: TRBV10-3
J: TRBJ2-7
size: NA
DNA: TGTGCCATCAGATGCCGGGACGACTACGAGCAGTACTTC
CDR3: CAIRCRDDYEQYF

D: NA
V: TRBV11-2
J: TRBJ2-7
size: few
DNA: TGTGCCAGCAGCTTAGTAGTAGGGTTAACCTACGAGCAGTACTTC
CDR3: CASSLVVGLTYEQYF

D: NA
V: TRBV6-4
J: TRBJ2-2
size: few
DNA: TGTGCCAGCAGTGACTCAGGGGGTAGCACCGGGGAGCTGTTTTTT
CDR3: CASSDSGGSTGELFF

D: NA
V: TRBV10-2
J: TRBJ1-5
size: many
DNA: TGCGCCAGCAGGCCAGGGTTCGGACAGCCCCAGCATTTT
CDR3: CASRPGFGQPQHF

D: TRBD1
V: TRBV29-1
J: TRBJ1-1
size: NA
DNA: TGCAGCGTAGCTACAGGGGTCGATGCTGAAGCTTTCTTT
CDR3: CSVATGVDAEAFF

D: TRBD1
V: TRBV7-9
J: TRBJ2-6
size: NA
DNA: TGTGCCAGCAGCTTCCGGACAGGGAGTGCCTCTGGGGCCAACGTCCTGACTTTC
CDR3: CASSFRTGSASGANVLTF

D: NA
V: TRBV20-1
J: TRBJ2-6
size: NA
DNA: TGCAGTGCTGGATTACTGGACTCTGGGGCCAACGTCCTGACTTTC
CDR3: CSAGLLDSGANVLTF

D: NA
V: TRBV7-9
J: TRBJ2-5
size: many
DNA: TGTGCCAGCAGCTTCGAGGGGGAGACCCAGTACTTC
CDR3: CASSFEGETQYF

D: TRBD1
V: TRBV4-2
J: TRBJ2-7
size: few
DNA: TGTGCCAGCAGCCAATGGGGACAGGGAGTATACGAGCAGTACTTC
CDR3: CASSQWGQGVYEQYF

D: NA
V: TRBV7-2
J: TRBJ2-7
size: few
DNA: TGTGCCAGCAGCTTAGCGGGAAGGGGCTCCTACGAGCAGTACTTC
CDR3: CASSLAGRGSYEQYF

D: NA
V: TRBV7-8
J: TRBJ1-5
size: few
DNA: TGTGCCAGCAGCCCAGGGGCCCGAAGTGGCAATCAGCCCCAGCATTTT
CDR3: CASSPGARSGNQPQHF

D: NA
V: TRBV20-1
J: TRBJ2-7
size: once
DNA: TGCAGTGGCCGCGACGGGAGGGGGCTCTACGAGCAGTACTTC
CDR3: CSGRDGRGLYEQYF

D: TRBD1
V: TRBV25-1
J: TRBJ1-4
size: NA
DNA: TGTGCCAGCAGAGGGACAGGGTACGAAAAACTGTTTTTT
CDR3: CASRGTGYEKLFF

D: NA
V: TRBV20-1
J: TRBJ2-2
size: NA
DNA: TGCAGTGCTAGAGTCCCAAACACCGGGGAGCTGTTTTTT
CDR3: CSARVPNTGELFF

D: NA
V: TRBV11-2
J: TRBJ1-2
size: NA
DNA: TGTGCCAGCAGCCTGACTACTTCTGGCTACACCTTC
CDR3: CASSLTTSGYTF

D: NA
V: TRBV10-3
J: TRBJ1-1
size: NA
DNA: TGTGCCACCAATTGGGGCGGTCTCCCCACAAACACTGAAGCTTTCTTT
CDR3: CATNWGGLPTNTEAFF

D: NA
V: TRBV10-3
J: TRBJ1-6
size: NA
DNA: TGTGCCAGCAGCGACGGAGAAAATTCACCCCTCCACTTT
CDR3: CASSDGENSPLHF

D: NA
V: TRBV15
J: TRBJ1-2
size: many
DNA: TGTGCCACCAGCAGAGATGGAGGGGGATTCTACGGCTACACCTTC
CDR3: CATSRDGGGFYGYTF

D: NA
V: TRBV12-3/TRBV12-4
J: TRBJ1-1
size: many
DNA: TGTGCCAGCAGCCGAGGTGGCGGAAACACTGAAGCTTTCTTT
CDR3: CASSRGGGNTEAFF

D: NA
V: TRBV9
J: TRBJ1-5
size: few
DNA: TGTGCCAGCAGCCAACGGTCCAATCAGCCCCAGCATTTT
CDR3: CASSQRSNQPQHF

D: NA
V: TRBV10-3
J: TRBJ2-6
size: once
DNA: TGTGCCATCAAGAAGGGGGAGTACTCTGGGGCCAACGTCCTGACTTTC
CDR3: CAIKKGEYSGANVLTF